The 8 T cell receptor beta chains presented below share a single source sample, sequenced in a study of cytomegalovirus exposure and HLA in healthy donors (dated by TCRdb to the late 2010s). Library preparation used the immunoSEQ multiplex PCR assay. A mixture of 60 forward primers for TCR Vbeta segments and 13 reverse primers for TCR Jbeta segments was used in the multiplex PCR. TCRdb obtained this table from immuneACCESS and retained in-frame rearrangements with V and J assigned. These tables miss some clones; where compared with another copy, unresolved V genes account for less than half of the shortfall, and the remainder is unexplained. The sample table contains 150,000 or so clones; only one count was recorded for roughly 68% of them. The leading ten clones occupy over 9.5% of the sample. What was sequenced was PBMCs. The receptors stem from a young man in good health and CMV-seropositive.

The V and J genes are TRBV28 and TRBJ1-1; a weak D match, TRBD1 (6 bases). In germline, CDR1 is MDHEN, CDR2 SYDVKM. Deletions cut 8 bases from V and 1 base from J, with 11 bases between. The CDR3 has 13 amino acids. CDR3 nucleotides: TGTGCCAGCGGGGGGGGACAGAACACTGAAGCTTTCTTT. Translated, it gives CASGGGQNTEAFF.

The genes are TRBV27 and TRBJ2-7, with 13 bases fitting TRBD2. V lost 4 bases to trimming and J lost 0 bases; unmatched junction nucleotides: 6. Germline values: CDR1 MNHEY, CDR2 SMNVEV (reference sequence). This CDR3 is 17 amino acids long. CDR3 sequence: CASSSGLAGFSSYEQYF. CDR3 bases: TGTGCCAGCAGTTCGGGACTAGCGGGGTTTAGCTCCTACGAGCAGTACTTC.

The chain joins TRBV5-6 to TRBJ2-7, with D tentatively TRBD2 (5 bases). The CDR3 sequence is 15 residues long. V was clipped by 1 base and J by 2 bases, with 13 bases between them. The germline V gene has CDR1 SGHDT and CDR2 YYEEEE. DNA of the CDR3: TGTGCCAGCAGCTTGCCATGGACTCAAGCCTACGAGCAGTACTTC. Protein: CASSLPWTQAYEQYF.

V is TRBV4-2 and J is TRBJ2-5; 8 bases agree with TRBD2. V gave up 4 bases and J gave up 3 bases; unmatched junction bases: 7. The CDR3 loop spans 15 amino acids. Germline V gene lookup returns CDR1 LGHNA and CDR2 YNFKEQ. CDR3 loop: CASSPAAGVEETQYF. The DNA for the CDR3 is TGTGCCAGCAGCCCCGCAGCGGGAGTGGAAGAGACCCAGTACTTC.

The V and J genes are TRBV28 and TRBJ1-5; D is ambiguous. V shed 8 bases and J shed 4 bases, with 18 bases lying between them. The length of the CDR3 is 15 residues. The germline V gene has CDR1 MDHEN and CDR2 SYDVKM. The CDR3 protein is CASFPGSLGNQPQHF. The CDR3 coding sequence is TGTGCCAGCTTTCCTGGGTCCCTCGGGAATCAGCCCCAGCATTTT. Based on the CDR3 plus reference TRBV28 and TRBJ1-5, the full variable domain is DVKVTQSSRYLVKRTGEKVFLECVQDMDHENMFWYRQDPGLGLRLIYFSYDVKMKEKGDIPEGYSVSREKKERFSLILESASTNQTSMYLCASFPGSLGNQPQHFGDGTRLSIL.

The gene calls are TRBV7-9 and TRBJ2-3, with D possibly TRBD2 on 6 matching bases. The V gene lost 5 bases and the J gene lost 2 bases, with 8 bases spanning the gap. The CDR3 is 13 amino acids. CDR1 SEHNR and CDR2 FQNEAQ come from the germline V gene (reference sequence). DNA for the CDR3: TGTGCCAGCAGCCGGGAGTCCACAGATACGCAGTATTTT. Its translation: CASSRESTDTQYF. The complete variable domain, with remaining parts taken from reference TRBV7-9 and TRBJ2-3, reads DTGVSQNPRHKITKRGQNVTFRCDPISEHNRLYWYRQTLGQGPEFLTYFQNEAQLEKSRLLSDRFSAERPKGSFSTLEIQRTEQGDSAMYLCASSRESTDTQYFGPGTRLTVL.

The CDR3 protein is CASSKGLRGLSGNTIYF. The CDR3 DNA reads as TGTGCCAGCAGCAAGGGCCTGAGGGGGCTCTCTGGAAACACCATATATTTT. V usage is TRBV7-9 and J usage is TRBJ1-3; 7 positions agree with TRBD1. CDR3 size: 17 residues. Germline values: CDR1 SEHNR, CDR2 FQNEAQ (reference sequence). V shed 5 bases, J shed 0 bases, and the junction held 10 bases outside the gene matches. Filled out from reference TRBV7-9 and TRBJ1-3, the complete variable domain reads DTGVSQNPRHKITKRGQNVTFRCDPISEHNRLYWYRQTLGQGPEFLTYFQNEAQLEKSRLLSDRFSAERPKGSFSTLEIQRTEQGDSAMYLCASSKGLRGLSGNTIYFGEGSWLTVV.

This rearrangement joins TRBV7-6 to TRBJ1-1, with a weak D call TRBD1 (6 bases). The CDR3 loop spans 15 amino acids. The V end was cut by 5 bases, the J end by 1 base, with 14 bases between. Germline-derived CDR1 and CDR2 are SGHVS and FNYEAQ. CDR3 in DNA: TGTGCCAGCAGCCTCCTAACAGGGACGAACACTGAAGCTTTCTTT. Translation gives CASSLLTGTNTEAFF.